This T cell receptor beta chain emerged from a study of T-cell memory formation after mild COVID-19. Whole-study findings and limits: Detection of some responders pre-infection suggested pre-existing cross-reactive memory T cells participated. Proof of SARS-CoV-2 specificity was absent for the second-wave clones that crested on day 37.

Constant-segment primers and 5'RACE yielded cDNA libraries for TCR alpha and TCR beta, each carrying sample barcodes and UMIs. A single record per CDR3 protein comes from TCRdb applying MiXCR to the 5' RACE reads. The sample carries roughly 35,000 distinct CDR3 sequences, over 20% recorded once. V dropped 0 bases and J dropped 1 base, with 3 bases sitting between them. The CDR3 totals 13 residues. Per germline, CDR1 SEHNR and CDR2 FQNEAQ (reference sequence). This clonotype has at least ten counts. Its specificity is not known. V and J are TRBV7-9 and TRBJ1-1; D is ambiguous. Input material: PBMCs or a T cell subset sorted from them (not recorded which). This TCR was sampled from an adult who had mild COVID-19 (a few samples of this study predate the infection). Cell type and time point are not known. The CDR3 protein is CASSLAWNTEAFF. CDR3 in DNA: TGTGCCAGCAGCTTAGCTTGGAACACTGAAGCTTTCTTT.